This T cell receptor beta chain originates from a study of blood T cell repertoires in COVID-19. Study background: The samples span acute and convalescent COVID-19 from the United States, Italy and Spain. The cDNA or gDNA used as material had been derived from T cells, B-cell-depleted T cells, or PBMCs.

CDR1 is SQVTM, CDR2 ANQGSEA, per germline. CDR3 size: 11 residues. Trimming pared 6 bases from V and 7 bases from J, leaving 12 bases between. The method was immunoSEQ multiplex PCR; TCRdb's version includes in-frame clones alone and lacks a portion of them. The table records 45,000 to 55,000 clones, 86% of them present only once. The chain joins TRBV29-1 to TRBJ1-1, with no clear D. Sequencing input: peripheral blood. This TCR came from a woman aged 80 or over with acute or convalescent COVID-19. The CDR3 is CSVTFGGEAFF. As DNA, the CDR3 is TGCAGCGTCACGTTCGGAGGTGAAGCTTTCTTT.